The entry below describes one T cell receptor (beta chain). Its antigen specificity is not known. No per-base quality is available; no much larger clone lies one base away. These data originate in a study of shared clonotypes between healthy human individuals (dated by TCRdb to 2018 to 2021). Regarding the research as a whole: A few men and two women, aged 18 to 49 years, made up the cohort. Each donor's leukapheresis produced roughly between about 0.9 and 9.5 billion PBMCs. To estimate repertoire size and how much clonotypes are shared between individuals, the study performed deep sequencing of blood TCR repertoires from a few healthy adults. For each donor, three plates each were used for CD4 naive and CD4 memory, two plates were used for CD8 naive, and one plate was used for CD8 memory. To increase sequencing depth and limit assay-specific biases, different laboratories used diverse techniques to prepare libraries and sequence TCR repertoires. Points the paper makes about the study in general: Naive subsets generally had larger estimated clonotype richness than memory subsets. When several donors were compared, the shared fraction of clonotypes was about 5.2% for naive CD4, 3.5% to 4% for naive CD8, 2.3% for memory CD4, and 0.35% to 0.4% for memory CD8. Incomplete sequencing was indicated by rarefaction of sorted-subset datasets, despite the large sequencing depth. The small number of donors limited the genetic and exposure-history diversity represented. Pairwise subsampling indicated that sequencing depth was expected to affect the degree of clonotype sharing among donors. Clonotypes shared by all four sorted-subset donors showed higher generation probabilities than non-shared clonotypes. Only blood was sampled, and tissue TCR repertoires likely differ from those in blood.

TCR CDR3 regions were amplified from genomic DNA by multiplex PCR using the deep immunoSEQ assay. Extracted genomic DNA from each cell subset was distributed evenly across all wells of several immunoSEQ 96-well plates, and each plate was treated as a replicate. Each replicate PCR for sorted subsets received 150 to 250 ng genomic DNA, equal to about 30,000 T cell genomes. Purified libraries were quantified with a Qubit 3.0 fluorometer, sized on a Bioanalyzer 2100, and re-quantified with the KAPA Library Quantification kit. Every immunoSEQ 96-well plate was sequenced on a dedicated single-read 150-cycle Illumina NextSeq 550 flow cell. In the paper's pipeline: Because the immunoSEQ output held only junctional sequences and lacked quality scores, the filtering could not match the filtering applied to full-length reads. Sequences were annotated with PyIR, a Python wrapper for IgBLAST v1.9, using IMGT germline references to assign V/J genes and CDR3. Reads were removed for weak V/J assignments (E-value above 1e-6), missing CDR3, stop codons, out-of-frame junctions, or ambiguous translated residues. V3J clonotypes were defined as sequences sharing the same inferred V gene, J gene, and CDR3 amino acid sequence. Percentage overlap between repertoires was computed as shared unique clonotypes divided by the size of the smaller repertoire. Repertoire richness was assessed with RTK rarefaction, the Chao1 estimator, and Recon v2.1 estimates of unobserved clonotypes. For all TCRbeta clonotypes obtained by the gDNA method from several donors, generation probabilities were computed with OLGA. TCRdb carries this immuneACCESS record with in-frame sequences only. Its versions omit some clonotypes, under half of them owing to an unresolved V gene in the studies checked, with the rest unexplained. V and J calls and clone size are given by that table; D and trimming were obtained from the DNA. Recorded for this sample are some 2,100,000 clones; approximately 96% of them occurred a single time. The ten largest clones capture 0.13% of the sample.

A distance of 13 bases separates the germline ends of V and J, which lose 0 bases and 7 bases respectively. The CDR3, from cysteine to phenylalanine, totals 15 residues. Only the CDR3 region is kept as DNA, spanning 45 bases read in frame from base 1. CDR1 and CDR2 were assigned from the germline V gene (reference sequence) as MNHNY and SVGAGI. The donors were healthy, HIV-negative adults with no recently reported acute infections or vaccinations. Every donor was a Caucasian adult living in Nashville, Tennessee, USA. CD4+ T cells were enriched through magnetic negative selection, after which naive cells were positively selected on CD45RA and the remaining negative fraction served as the memory subset. After blood collection by leukapheresis, PBMCs were isolated using Ficoll-Histopaque density gradient centrifugation and then cryopreserved in the vapor phase of liquid nitrogen. Analytical flow cytometry was used to check the purity and quantity of each magnetically sorted T cell population. Each sorted fraction had its genomic DNA isolated and then quantified by UV absorbance on a Nanodrop 2000c.

In this chain, TRBV6-6 is recombined with TRBJ1-5, with the D gene not confidently named. The sample comprised naive CD4+ T cells sorted from blood. The sample's cell subset or site label, in plain terms: CD45RA+ positively selected. This receptor was taken from a man between 18 and 35 years old in good health. The nucleotides are TGTGCCAGCAGTTACTCACTGGGAGCGGGCCAGCCCCAGCATTTT. This gives the protein CASSYSLGAGQPQHF.